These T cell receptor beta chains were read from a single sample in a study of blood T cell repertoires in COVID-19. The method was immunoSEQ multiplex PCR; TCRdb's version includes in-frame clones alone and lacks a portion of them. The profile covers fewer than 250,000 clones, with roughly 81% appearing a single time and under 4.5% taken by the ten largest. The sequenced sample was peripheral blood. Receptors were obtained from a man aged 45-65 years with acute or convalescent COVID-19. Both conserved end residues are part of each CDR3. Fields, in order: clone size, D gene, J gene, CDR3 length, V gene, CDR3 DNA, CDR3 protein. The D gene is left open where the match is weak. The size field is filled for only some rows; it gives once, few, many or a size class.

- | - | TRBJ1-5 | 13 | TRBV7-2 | TGTGCCAGCAGCCTGCGCCAAAATCAGCCCCAGCATTTT | CASSLRQNQPQHF
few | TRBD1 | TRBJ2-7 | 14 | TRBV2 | TGTGCCAGCAGTAGGGACAGGTCATCCTACGAGCAGTACTTC | CASSRDRSSYEQYF
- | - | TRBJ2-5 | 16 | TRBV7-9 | TGTGCCAGCAGTACGCCCCCCGGAGCGAGAGGAGAGACCCAGTACTTC | CASSTPPGARGETQYF
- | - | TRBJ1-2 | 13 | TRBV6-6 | TGTGCCAGCAGTAAGGAGGGAAACTATGGCTACACCTTC | CASSKEGNYGYTF
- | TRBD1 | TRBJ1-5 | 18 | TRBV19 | TGTGCCAGTAGTACCCCTCGACAGGGAATCATCACCTTAGAGCCCCAGCATTTT | CASSTPRQGIITLEPQHF
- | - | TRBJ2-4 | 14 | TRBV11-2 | TGTGCCAGCAGCTTAGATTTTCAGGTGAACATTCAGTACTTC | CASSLDFQVNIQYF
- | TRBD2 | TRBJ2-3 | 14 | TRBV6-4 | TGTGCCAGCAGTGACCGCGGGGGGGGAGATACGCAGTATTTT | CASSDRGGGDTQYF
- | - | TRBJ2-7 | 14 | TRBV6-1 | TGTGCCAGCAGTGAAAGTCCGGGGGTGGGCGAGCAGTACTTC | CASSESPGVGEQYF
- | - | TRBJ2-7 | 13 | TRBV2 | TGTGCCAGCAGTGGGGGACTGTCCTACGAGCAGTACTTC | CASSGGLSYEQYF
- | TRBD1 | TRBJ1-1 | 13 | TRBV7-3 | TGTGCCAGCAGCCTGACCTCGGACAGGGAAGCTTTCTTT | CASSLTSDREAFF
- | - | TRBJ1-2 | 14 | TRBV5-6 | TGTGCCAGCAGCTCAATACAGGGTCCCTATGGCTACACCTTC | CASSSIQGPYGYTF
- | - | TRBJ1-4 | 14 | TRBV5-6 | TGTGCCAGCAGCTTAAAGGAGGTGATTGAAAAACTGTTTTTT | CASSLKEVIEKLFF
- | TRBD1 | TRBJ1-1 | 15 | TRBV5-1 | TGCGCCAGCACCGACAGGGGGCTCGCCGGGGGTGAAGCTTTCTTT | CASTDRGLAGGEAFF